The clone carrying this T cell receptor beta chain has just one count. Per the original methods: Cell counts per sample came from amplifying reference gene primers. Generated by immunoSEQ multiplex PCR, the TCRdb table keeps only in-frame clones and is missing some. V, J and clone size are those of that table, while D and trimming were read from the DNA. The sample has approximately 120,000 clones, around 89% seen once. These data belong to a study of blood T cell repertoires in COVID-19. Study overall: COVID-19 samples collected from the United States, Italy and Spain covered acute and convalescent phases. Sample material is recorded as cDNA or gDNA derived from T cells, B-cell-depleted T cells, or PBMCs.

The CDR3 runs 14 residues. V gave up 4 bases and J gave up 1 base, with 11 bases separating them. Germline V gene lookup returns CDR1 LNHNV and CDR2 YYDKDF (reference sequence). The chain employs TRBV15 and TRBJ2-7, with D perhaps matching TRBD1 (6 bases). This receptor was identified in a human donor in a cohort sampled during active COVID-19. The sample was peripheral blood. CDR3 DNA sequence: TGTGCCACCAGCACTGACAGGTTTTCCTACGAGCAGTACTTC. Residues: CATSTDRFSYEQYF.